This record concerns one T cell receptor beta chain sequence. Its antigen remains unidentified. No qualities accompany the bases; no much larger clone lies one base away. In Seattle, one collaborating source enrolled patients while the infection was active and tracked those patients longitudinally over the course of disease. Collaborating institutions collected whole blood in K2EDTA tubes following their own protocols. For TCRbeta analysis, collaborator samples were shipped as frozen whole blood, as isolated PBMCs, or as DNA extracted from either sample type. TCRbeta CDR3 regions were amplified from genomic DNA by means of the immunoSEQ Assay, a bias-controlled multiplex PCR. The authors processed their data as follows. Within the assay, amplification of reference gene primers was used to estimate how many nucleated cells each sample contained. To quantify the absolute abundance of each unique TCRbeta CDR3 rearrangement, sequence reads were collapsed and filtered. Productive Simpson clonality was computed per sample as the square root of Simpson's diversity index over productive rearrangements. TCRdb obtained this table from immuneACCESS and retained in-frame rearrangements with V and J assigned. These tables miss some clones; where compared with another copy, unresolved V genes account for less than half of the shortfall, and the remainder is unexplained. The V and J calls and the clone size are those of that table, but D and trimming were determined from the DNA. This sample has some 350,000 clones in its table, and roughly 90% of those were observed once. About 7% of the sample belongs to the ten largest clones.

This specimen belongs to a study of blood T cell repertoires in COVID-19 (dated by TCRdb to the early 2020s). Background for the entire study: Collaborator samples came from the United States, Italy and Spain and covered acute and convalescent phases of COVID-19. Where available, HLA class I and class II types were taken from metadata supplied by the sample provider and were not determined by assay-based typing. The prospective study material was composed of cDNA or gDNA derived from T cells, B-cell-depleted T cells, or PBMCs. The samples were drawn from the first 160 participants of the ongoing ImmuneRACE study and from 950 to 1,500 subjects provided by 6 global collaborators. The repertoires were released in a freely available public database meant as a resource for research on the immune response to SARS-CoV-2. Sample metadata almost always included a de-identified subject ID, COVID-19 status, age in years and sex. Subjects who had been exposed to COVID-19, were actively infected with it, or had recovered from it provided the deeply sampled blood TCRbeta repertoires that made up the dataset. General conclusions and limits of the study: How much clinical and demographic metadata was included differed by source and by participant, and the metadata was provided uncurated.

The CDR3 has 17 amino acids, counting the end cysteine and phenylalanine. Only the CDR3 DNA stays, 51 bases, in frame from base 1. Per the germline V gene, ENHRY is the CDR1 and SYGVKD is the CDR2. Trimming removed 4 bases from V and 1 base from J, leaving 16 bases between the germline ends. The receptor was derived from a woman aged 70-85 years with COVID-19, enrolled during active disease. Here the chain combines TRBV10-3 and TRBJ1-4; the D segment could be TRBD1, given 5 matching bases. Sequenced material: peripheral blood. The CDR3 amino acid sequence is: CAISVGQGEVTNEKLFF. The sequenced DNA: TGTGCCATCAGTGTAGGCCAGGGTGAGGTAACTAATGAAAAACTGTTTTTT.